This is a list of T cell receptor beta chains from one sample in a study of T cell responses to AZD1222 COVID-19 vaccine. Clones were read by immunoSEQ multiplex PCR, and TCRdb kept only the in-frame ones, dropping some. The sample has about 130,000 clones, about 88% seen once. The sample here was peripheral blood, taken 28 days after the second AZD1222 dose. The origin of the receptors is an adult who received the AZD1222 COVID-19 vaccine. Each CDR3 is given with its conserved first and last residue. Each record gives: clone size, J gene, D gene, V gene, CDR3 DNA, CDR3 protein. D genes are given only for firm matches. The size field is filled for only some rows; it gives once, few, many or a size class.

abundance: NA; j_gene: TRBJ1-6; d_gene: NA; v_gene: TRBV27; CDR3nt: TGTGCCAGCAGCCAACCTGAGAGGGTGGCCCTCCACTTT; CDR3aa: CASSQPERVALHF
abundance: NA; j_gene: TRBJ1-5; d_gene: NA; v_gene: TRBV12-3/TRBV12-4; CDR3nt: TGTGCCAGCAGTCTAGCCAGCAATCAGCCCCAGCATTTT; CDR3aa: CASSLASNQPQHF
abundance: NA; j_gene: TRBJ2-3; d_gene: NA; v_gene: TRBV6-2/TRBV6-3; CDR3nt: TGTGCCAGCAGTTACGGGGAGGCGAGCGCAGATACGCAGTATTTT; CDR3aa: CASSYGEASADTQYF
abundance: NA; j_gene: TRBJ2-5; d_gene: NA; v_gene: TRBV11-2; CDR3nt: TGTGCCAGCAGTTCCCCTCAGGGAGAGACCCAGTACTTC; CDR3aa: CASSSPQGETQYF
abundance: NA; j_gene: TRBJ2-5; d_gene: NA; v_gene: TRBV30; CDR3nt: TGTGCCTGGAGGACAGGACAGACCCAGTACTTC; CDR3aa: CAWRTGQTQYF
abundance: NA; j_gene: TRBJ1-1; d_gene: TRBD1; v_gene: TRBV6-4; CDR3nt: TGTGCCAGCAGTCCGGGACAGGGTCTCGTAAACACTGAAGCTTTCTTT; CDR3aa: CASSPGQGLVNTEAFF
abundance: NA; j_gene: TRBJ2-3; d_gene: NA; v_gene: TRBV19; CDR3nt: TGTGCCAGCACGGATCGCTCACTCGATACGCAGTATTTT; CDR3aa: CASTDRSLDTQYF
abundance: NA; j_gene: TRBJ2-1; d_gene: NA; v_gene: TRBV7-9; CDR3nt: TGTGCCAGCAGCTTAGCGGGTGACCCTCTCTACAATGAGCAGTTCTTC; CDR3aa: CASSLAGDPLYNEQFF
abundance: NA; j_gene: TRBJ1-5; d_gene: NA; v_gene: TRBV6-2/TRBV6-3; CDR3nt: TGTGCCAGCAGTTACTGGGGTGGGGGCAATCAGCCCCAGCATTTT; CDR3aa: CASSYWGGGNQPQHF
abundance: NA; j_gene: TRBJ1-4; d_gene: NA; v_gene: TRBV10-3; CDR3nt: TGTGCCATCAAGGCGGACCTTAATGAAAAACTGTTTTTT; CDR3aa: CAIKADLNEKLFF
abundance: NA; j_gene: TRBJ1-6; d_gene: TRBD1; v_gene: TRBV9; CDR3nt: TGTGCCAGCAGCTCAGAGACTCCGGGACAGGCCTATAATTCACCCCTCCACTTT; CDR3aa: CASSSETPGQAYNSPLHF
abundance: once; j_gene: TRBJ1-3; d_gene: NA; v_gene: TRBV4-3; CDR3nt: TGCGCCAGCAGCCAAGGGCCGAGCTCTGGAAACACCATATATTTT; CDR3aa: CASSQGPSSGNTIYF
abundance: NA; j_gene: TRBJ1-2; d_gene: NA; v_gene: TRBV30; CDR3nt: TGTGCCTGGAGTCATTCAGCGCAAGGCTACACCTTC; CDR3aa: CAWSHSAQGYTF
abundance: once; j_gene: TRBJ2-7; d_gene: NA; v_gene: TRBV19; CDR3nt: TGTGCCAGTAGTATCCGTCCTCCTTACGAGCAGTACTTC; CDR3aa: CASSIRPPYEQYF
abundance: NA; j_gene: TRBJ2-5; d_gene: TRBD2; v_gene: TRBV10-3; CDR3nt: TGTGCCATCAGTGGGGGTAGCGGGAGGGATAAACAAGAGACCCAGTACTTC; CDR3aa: CAISGGSGRDKQETQYF
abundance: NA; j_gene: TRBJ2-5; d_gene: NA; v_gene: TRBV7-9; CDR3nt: TGTGCCAGCATCACGCGGGGTTCGGAGACCCAGTACTTC; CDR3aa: CASITRGSETQYF